Presented here are 16 T cell receptor beta chains from one specimen sequenced in a study of beta chain features in type 1 diabetes. Sequenced material consisted of expressed TCRB transcripts (all of the isolated RNA was reverse transcribed). The assay was immunoSEQ multiplex PCR, and TCRdb's table has in-frame clones only and misses some. There are some 300,000 clones in the sample; under 8.5% occur only once, and more than 1% lies in the top ten. The specimen was central memory CD4+ T cells from blood. The receptors derive from a young woman in good health.

CDR3 amino acids: CASSKTSGFTDTQYF. The CDR3 DNA is TGTGCCAGTAGCAAGACTAGCGGGTTTACAGATACGCAGTATTTT. This chain links TRBV19 with TRBJ2-3; 10 positions match TRBD2. Germline V lookup: CDR1 LNHDA, CDR2 SQIVND (reference sequence). The V segment lost 6 bases and the J segment 3 bases; nucleotides outside the gene matches: 6. The CDR3 is 15 residues long.

This clone has at least ten counts. The chain recombines TRBV18 with TRBJ2-3; a weak D match, TRBD2 (5 bases). Trimming shortened V by 3 bases and J by 4 bases, and 14 bases separated the two germline ends. This CDR3 region has 15 residues. From germline, CDR1 is KGHSH and CDR2 LQKENI. The CDR3 DNA reads as TGTGCCAGCTCACCGAGCGCCCTCGGGGCAGATACGCAGTATTTT. Its protein is CASSPSALGADTQYF.

This clone was observed at least ten times. The identical CDR3 is also encoded by other nucleotide sequences in the sample. The V gene is TRBV18, the J gene TRBJ2-5; TRBD2 is a possible D gene (5 bases). V was shortened by 0 bases and J by 5 bases, with 13 bases between the two germline ends. The germline CDR1 and CDR2 sequences are KGHSH and LQKENI. The CDR3 length is 15 residues. CDR3 sequence reads: CASSPPGTSGETQYF. The CDR3 nucleotides are TGTGCCAGCTCACCACCCGGCACCTCGGGGGAGACCCAGTACTTC. Full variable domain (outside the CDR3, taken from reference TRBV18 and TRBJ2-5): NAGVMQNPRHLVRRRGQEARLRCSPMKGHSHVYWYRQLPEEGLKFMVYLQKENIIDESGMPKERFSAEFPKEGPSILRIQQVVRGDSAAYFCASSPPGTSGETQYFGPGTRLLVL.

There are many counts of this clone. V and J are TRBV7-8 and TRBJ1-2; 7 bases are a match to TRBD1. The CDR3 has 14 residues. CDR1 SGHVS and CDR2 FQNEAQ come from the germline V gene. The junction had 6 bases not matched to a gene; V was cut back by 0 bases and J by 8 bases. Written as DNA, the CDR3 is TGTGCCAGCAGCTTAGCTGGGACAGCTAAGGGCTACACCTTC. Its protein product is CASSLAGTAKGYTF.

The gene calls are TRBV7-2 and TRBJ1-1; D ambiguous. Trimming stripped 3 bases from V and 3 bases from J, with 8 bases between. This CDR3 region has 13 residues. CDR1 SGHTA and CDR2 FQGNSA come from the germline V gene. CDR3 sequence reads: CASSLVMDTEAFF. CDR3 coding DNA: TGTGCCAGCAGCTTGGTTATGGACACTGAAGCTTTCTTT. Complete variable domain (other parts from reference TRBV7-2 and TRBJ1-1): GAGVSQSPSNKVTEKGKDVELRCDPISGHTALYWYRQSLGQGLEFLIYFQGNSAPDKSGLPSDRFSAERTGGSVSTLTIQRTQQEDSAVYLCASSLVMDTEAFFGQGTRLTVV.

This chain links TRBV2 with TRBJ1-4; the D is unclear. The CDR3 loop spans 10 amino acids. CDR1 is SNHLY, CDR2 FYNNEI, per germline. V lost 6 bases and J lost 10, with 6 bases in between. CDR3 residues: CASRGGKLFF. The CDR3 nucleotides read TGTGCCAGCAGGGGTGGAAAACTGTTTTTT. The whole variable domain, filled in from reference TRBV2 and TRBJ1-4, reads EPEVTQTPSHQVTQMGQEVILRCVPISNHLYFYWYRQILGQKVEFLVSFYNNEISEKSEIFDDQFSVERPDGSNFTLKIRSTKLEDSAMYFCASRGGKLFFGSGTQLSVL.

This clone was observed a handful of times. The chain employs TRBV7-2 and TRBJ2-5; 14 bases align to TRBD2. V gave up 3 bases and J gave up 5 bases; unmatched junction bases: 5. The CDR3 sequence is 16 residues long. Germline V gene lookup returns CDR1 SGHTA and CDR2 FQGNSA. In DNA, the CDR3 is TGTGCCAGCAGCTTCGGGACTAGCGGGAGCGGGGAGACCCAGTACTTC. This sequence encodes CASSFGTSGSGETQYF.

The chain employs TRBV5-1 and TRBJ2-5, with D unresolved. Trimming stripped 3 bases from V and 4 bases from J, with 7 bases between. The germline gives CDR1 SGHRS, CDR2 YFSETQ. This CDR3 contains 12 residues. CDR3 coding DNA: TGCGCCAGCAGCTCTGGGCCAGAGACCCAGTACTTC. Residues: CASSSGPETQYF.

The table lists this clone with a few counts. Other DNA variants within this sample encode the same CDR3. This chain links TRBV7-2 with TRBJ1-2; the D gene is possibly TRBD1 (6 bases). The germline V and J ends were trimmed by 4 bases and 2 bases, with 8 bases remaining between them. This CDR3 has 13 amino acids. Looked up from germline, CDR1 is SGHTA and CDR2 is FQGNSA. The CDR3 spells CASSSGQNYGYTF. The CDR3 region has the DNA TGTGCCAGCAGCTCTGGACAGAACTATGGCTACACCTTC.

Only a few counts were recorded for this clone. The V call is TRBV19, the J call TRBJ2-3, with 7 bases matching TRBD1. The CDR3 runs 16 residues. Germline-derived CDR1 and CDR2 are LNHDA and SQIVND (reference sequence). The junction had 7 bases not matched to a gene; V was cut back by 4 bases and J by 0 bases. The CDR3 sequence is CASSKNRDRSTDTQYF. CDR3 DNA sequence: TGTGCCAGTAGTAAAAACCGGGACAGAAGCACAGATACGCAGTATTTT.

In its sample, this clone was seen a few times. The chain joins TRBV29-1 to TRBJ2-3; 12 nucleotides match TRBD2. The CDR3 covers 15 residues. CDR1 is SQVTM, CDR2 ANQGSEA, per germline. V shed 4 bases and J 2 bases; nucleotides not matched to a gene: 4. In DNA, the CDR3 is TGCAGCGTTGGGGGACTAGCGGGTCTCACAGATACGCAGTATTTT. Its translation is CSVGGLAGLTDTQYF.

The gene calls are TRBV11-2 and TRBJ2-1; no reliable D call. Trimming took 2 bases from V and 6 from J, leaving 20 bases between them. CDR3 size: 17 residues. Germline values: CDR1 SGHAT, CDR2 FQNNGV. DNA for the CDR3: TGTGCCAGCAGCTTAATGGGAAGGGCAGGTCTCTTCAATGAGCAGTTCTTC. The encoded protein is CASSLMGRAGLFNEQFF.

This chain connects TRBV6-6 to TRBJ2-3; 7 bases are shared with TRBD2. The CDR3 covers 16 residues. Germline assignment: CDR1 MNHNY and CDR2 SVGAGI (reference sequence). J was trimmed by 2 bases and V by 5 bases; bases with no gene match: 10. CDR3: CASSLMTSLNTDTQYF. CDR3 bases: TGTGCCAGCAGTCTTATGACTAGCCTAAACACAGATACGCAGTATTTT.

This clone was counted only a few times. V gene TRBV18 combines with J gene TRBJ2-3, with no clear D. V was cut by 2 bases and J by 0 bases, with 15 bases left in between. CDR1 and CDR2 (germline): KGHSH, LQKENI. CDR3 length: 17 residues. Written as DNA, the CDR3 is TGTGCCAGCTCACCATTCACGTGGCTAGAAAGCACAGATACGCAGTATTTT. Its protein is CASSPFTWLESTDTQYF.

The chain couples TRBV18 to TRBJ2-7, with 10 positions matching TRBD1. The trim removed 3 bases at V and 6 bases at J, leaving 5 bases unmatched. The CDR3 spans 14 residues. Germline CDR1 is KGHSH and CDR2 is LQKENI. CDR3 sequence reads: CASSPGQGTGEQYF. For the CDR3, the DNA is TGTGCCAGCTCACCGGGACAGGGGACAGGCGAGCAGTACTTC.

The gene calls are TRBV6-1 and TRBJ1-2, with 9 bases aligning to TRBD1. The trim removed 6 bases at V and 7 bases at J, leaving 6 bases unmatched. The germline V gene has CDR1 MNHNS and CDR2 SASEGT. The CDR3 is 13 amino acids. CDR3 DNA sequence: TGTGCCAGCAGAGGGACAGGGAAGTCTGGCTACACCTTC. This gives the protein CASRGTGKSGYTF.